This entry lists 3 T cell receptor beta chains sequenced from one sample in a study of shared clonotypes between healthy human individuals. The assay was immunoSEQ multiplex PCR, and TCRdb's table has in-frame clones only and misses some. Among 2.3 million or so clones listed, about 92% were seen once. The sample taken for sequencing was naive CD4+ T cells from PBMCs. Subset: CD45RA+ positively selected. Receptors originate from a man aged 18 to 30 in good health. Some clones in this sample may be carry-over from other donors' samples.

The rearrangement joins TRBV11-3 to TRBJ1-1; the D gene is possibly TRBD1 (5 bases). Trimming took 0 bases from V and 5 from J, leaving 10 bases between them. The CDR3 has 14 residues. Germline V lookup: CDR1 SGHNT, CDR2 YENEEA. The CDR3 spells CASSLEGRDTEAFF. DNA for the CDR3: TGTGCCAGCAGCTTAGAGGGGCGGGATACTGAAGCTTTCTTT.

CDR3 sequence reads: CASSFGDSDYGYTF. DNA for the CDR3: TGTGCCAGCAGCTTTGGAGACAGCGACTATGGCTACACCTTC. This chain uses TRBV5-4 with TRBJ1-2; D may be TRBD1 (5 bases). V was shortened by 2 bases and J by 3 bases, with 11 bases between the two germline ends. The germline CDR1 and CDR2 sequences are SGHNT and YYREEE (reference sequence). This CDR3 comprises 14 residues. The full variable domain, in which reference TRBV5-4 and TRBJ1-2 provide the parts outside the CDR3, is ETGVTQSPTHLIKTRGQQVTLRCSSQSGHNTVSWYQQALGQGPQFIFQYYREEENGRGNFPPRFSGLQFPNYSSELNVNALELDDSALYLCASSFGDSDYGYTFGSGTRLTVV.

The CDR3 region is CASSTAGAGNTIYF. The CDR3 DNA follows: TGTGCCAGCAGCACCGCTGGGGCTGGAAACACCATATATTTT. V is TRBV9 and J is TRBJ1-3; no clear D gene. Trimming took 4 bases from V and 2 from J, leaving 10 bases between them. CDR3 size: 14 residues. The V gene's germline CDR1 is SGDLS and CDR2 YYNGEE.